Below, 20 T cell receptor beta chains from the same sample are listed, as sequenced in a study of cytomegalovirus exposure and HLA in healthy donors. Primers: 60 Vbeta forward and 13 Jbeta reverse. The method was immunoSEQ multiplex PCR; TCRdb's version includes in-frame clones alone and lacks a portion of them. The sample includes roughly 100,000 clones, about three fifths of them seen just once. Material: PBMCs. These TCRs come from a human donor in good health.

This clone showed up just a few times. This sequence joins TRBV7-9 and TRBJ2-5; 13 bases are a match to TRBD2. J was trimmed by 4 bases and V by 5 bases; bases with no gene match: 10. Germline-derived CDR1 and CDR2 are SEHNR and FQNEAQ (reference sequence). The CDR3 runs to 17 residues. DNA for the CDR3: TGTGCCAGCAGCCTCCTCCCACTAGCGGGAGGGCCAGAGACCCAGTACTTC. This translates into CASSLLPLAGGPETQYF.

This clone was counted between two and nine times. The chain carries TRBV6-4 and TRBJ2-3; possible D gene TRBD2, 6 bases. Germline CDR1 MRHNA, CDR2 SNTAGT. V shed 6 bases and J shed 2 bases, with 12 bases lying between them. The CDR3 contains 14 residues. The CDR3 here is CASSALAYTDTQYF. The CDR3 region has the DNA TGTGCCAGCAGCGCACTAGCATACACAGATACGCAGTATTTT.

The genes are TRBV29-1 and TRBJ2-1; tentatively, D is TRBD1 (5 bases). V was cut by 6 bases and J by 2 bases, with 8 bases left in between. The CDR3 extends over 12 amino acids. The germline CDR1 and CDR2 sequences are SQVTM and ANQGSEA. The CDR3 sequence: CSVQGTYNEQFF. Here the CDR3 DNA reads TGCAGCGTCCAGGGTACCTACAATGAGCAGTTCTTC.

The gene calls are TRBV27 and TRBJ2-4; no definite D call. The V gene lost 4 bases and the J gene lost 2 bases, with 6 bases spanning the gap. In germline, CDR1 is MNHEY, CDR2 SMNVEV (reference sequence). The CDR3 consists of 13 residues. The CDR3 loop is CASSSLTKNIQYF. CDR3 sequence (DNA): TGTGCCAGCAGTTCTCTAACCAAAAACATTCAGTACTTC.

The V and J genes are TRBV6-1 and TRBJ2-7, with TRBD2 identical over 8 bases. The CDR3 sequence is 15 residues long. Germline values: CDR1 MNHNS, CDR2 SASEGT. Trimming cost V 8 bases and J 0 bases; bases outside gene matches: 9. This CDR3 is CASLLPGGVSYEQYF. The DNA for the CDR3 is TGTGCCAGCTTGCTACCGGGAGGGGTCTCCTACGAGCAGTACTTC.

The chain links TRBV21-1 to TRBJ2-7; no check of the table's D call, TRBD2, against the DNA was made. TRBV21-1 is a known pseudogene. The CDR3 covers 17 residues. CDR3 sequence (DNA): TGTGCCAGCAGCAGTGATATCGAGCGGGTGCTAACCTACGAGCAGTACTTC. This gives the protein CASSSDIERVLTYEQYF.

The chain links TRBV4-1 to TRBJ2-3; weak D call: TRBD2 (6 bases). The V gene's germline CDR1 is MGHRA and CDR2 YSYEKL. The CDR3 runs 15 residues. With 4 bases removed from V and 1 base from J, the gap between germline ends came to 12 bases. The CDR3 DNA is TGCGCCAGCAGCCTCGGACTAACGGGCACAGATACGCAGTATTTT. Translating it yields CASSLGLTGTDTQYF.

On this clone: An end of the junction does not agree with germline; a read error may underlie this. The V and J genes are TRBV7-7 and TRBJ2-1; 8 bases map to TRBD2. CDR1 and CDR2 (germline): SSHAT, FNYEAQ (reference sequence). This CDR3 region has 17 residues. The CDR3: CASSLGSGSSPYNEQFF. The CDR3 DNA reads as TGTGCTAGCAGCTTAGGGAGCGGGAGTTCCCCCTACAATGAGCAGTTCTTC. The complete variable domain, with remaining parts taken from reference TRBV7-7 and TRBJ2-1, reads GAGVSQSPRYKVTKRGQDVTLRCDPISSHATLYWYQQALGQGPEFLTYFNYEAQPDKSGLPSDRFSAERPEGSISTLTIQRTEQRDSAMYRCASSLGSGSSPYNEQFFGPGTRLTVL.

V and J are TRBV18 and TRBJ2-1, with 9 positions matching TRBD2. J lost 5 bases, V lost 3 bases, and 8 bases had no gene match. The CDR3 covers 16 residues. The germline V gene has CDR1 KGHSH and CDR2 LQKENI. CDR3 region: CASSPTGTSSDNEQFF. CDR3 sequence (DNA): TGTGCCAGCTCACCCACCGGGACTAGCAGTGACAATGAGCAGTTCTTC. Supplemented by reference TRBV18 and TRBJ2-1, the full variable domain reads NAGVMQNPRHLVRRRGQEARLRCSPMKGHSHVYWYRQLPEEGLKFMVYLQKENIIDESGMPKERFSAEFPKEGPSILRIQQVVRGDSAAYFCASSPTGTSSDNEQFFGPGTRLTVL.

This clone has only one observation. V is TRBV18 and J is TRBJ1-4, with a possible D match to TRBD1 (5 bases). Trimming removed 0 bases at V and 0 bases at J, with 8 bases between. In germline, CDR1 is KGHSH, CDR2 LQKENI. The length of the CDR3 is 16 residues. CDR3 residues: CASSPPGDATNEKLFF. In DNA form, the CDR3 reads TGTGCCAGCTCACCACCAGGGGATGCAACTAATGAAAAACTGTTTTTT.

This clone was found a few times. This rearrangement joins TRBV6-5 to TRBJ1-1; D is possibly TRBD1 (5 bases). Deletions cut 8 bases from V and 8 bases from J, with 18 bases between. CDR3 size: 13 residues. Per germline, CDR1 MNHEY and CDR2 SVGAGI. DNA of the CDR3: TGTGCCAGCCGGGGGGACCACCTACTGGAAGCTTTCTTT. This encodes CASRGDHLLEAFF.

This clone was observed a handful of times. V gene TRBV7-3 combines with J gene TRBJ1-1, with unresolved D. Per the germline V gene, CDR1 is SGHTA and CDR2 is FQGTGA. The CDR3 sequence is 15 residues long. Trimming took 6 bases from V and 0 from J, leaving 14 bases between them. CDR3: CASRPPRTLNTEAFF. CDR3 in DNA: TGTGCCAGCAGACCCCCCAGGACTTTGAACACTGAAGCTTTCTTT.

This chain uses TRBV5-4 with TRBJ2-7, with no clear D. This CDR3 spans 14 amino acids. Germline lookup yields CDR1 SGHNT and CDR2 YYREEE (reference sequence). V lost 2 bases and J lost 2, with 11 bases in between. The CDR3: CASSLIDTTYEQYF. CDR3 nucleotide sequence: TGTGCCAGCAGCTTAATCGACACCACCTACGAGCAGTACTTC.

The V and J genes are TRBV7-6 and TRBJ1-2; D is possibly TRBD1 (6 bases). The CDR3 runs to 16 residues. V shed 3 bases and J shed 3 bases, with 17 bases lying between them. Germline values: CDR1 SGHVS, CDR2 FNYEAQ. CDR3 in DNA: TGTGCCAGCAGCTTCGGAGACAGGTCCGTCTACTATGGCTACACCTTC. It is translated as CASSFGDRSVYYGYTF.

Concerning this clone itself: The same CDR3 also results from other DNA sequences found in this sample. This chain links TRBV20-1 with TRBJ1-1; no reliable D call. Between the trimmed V and J ends, which lost 0 bases and 5 bases, there was a span of 4 bases. Germline V gene lookup returns CDR1 DFQATT and CDR2 SNEGSKA (reference sequence). The CDR3 has 11 residues. The CDR3 region is CSARDRTEAFF. In nucleotides, the CDR3 is TGCAGTGCTAGAGATCGGACTGAAGCTTTCTTT.

The CDR3 DNA sequence: TGTGCCACCAGCAGCGACAGGGACGGCGATGAAGGAGAAAAACTGTTTTTT. Residues: CATSSDRDGDEGEKLFF. The chain employs TRBV15 and TRBJ1-4; 7 bases match TRBD1. Germline V gene data show CDR1 as LNHNV and CDR2 as YYDKDF (reference sequence). This CDR3 comprises 17 residues. V shed 3 bases and J 8 bases; nucleotides not matched to a gene: 15.

V and J are TRBV19 and TRBJ2-1; D is unclear. In germline, CDR1 is LNHDA, CDR2 SQIVND (reference sequence). The CDR3 runs 14 residues. V lost 5 bases and J lost 5, with 13 bases in between. CDR3: CASSEAQHNNEQFF. The DNA for the CDR3 is TGTGCCAGTAGTGAGGCGCAGCATAACAATGAGCAGTTCTTC.

This clone was seen a single time. The chain carries TRBV7-6 and TRBJ2-3; 9 bases map to TRBD2. The CDR3 extends over 16 amino acids. Per the germline V gene, CDR1 is SGHVS and CDR2 is FNYEAQ. V was clipped by 1 base and J by 2 bases; unmatched bases: 4. CDR3 DNA sequence: TGTGCCAGCAGCTTAGAAAGCGGGAGGACCACAGATACGCAGTATTTT. Protein: CASSLESGRTTDTQYF.

This clone was found a few times. The gene calls are TRBV19 and TRBJ2-1, with 12 bases fitting TRBD2. This CDR3 has 14 amino acids. Trimming at V came to 6 bases and at J to 7 bases, leaving 4 bases not matched to a gene. The V gene's germline CDR1 is LNHDA and CDR2 SQIVND (reference sequence). The CDR3 loop reads CASRLGLAGNEQFF. CDR3 nucleotides: TGTGCCAGTAGGTTGGGACTAGCGGGTAATGAGCAGTTCTTC.

This clone was picked up one time. J is TRBJ2-2 and V is TRBV4-1, with D perhaps matching TRBD2 (6 bases). This CDR3 is built from 17 residues. V lost 0 bases and J 1 base, leaving 12 bases between the germline ends. Germline loops: CDR1 MGHRA, CDR2 YSYEKL. CDR3 DNA: TGCGCCAGCAGCCAAGATCTTCGGGGGAAGAACACCGGGGAGCTGTTTTTT. Its protein is CASSQDLRGKNTGELFF.